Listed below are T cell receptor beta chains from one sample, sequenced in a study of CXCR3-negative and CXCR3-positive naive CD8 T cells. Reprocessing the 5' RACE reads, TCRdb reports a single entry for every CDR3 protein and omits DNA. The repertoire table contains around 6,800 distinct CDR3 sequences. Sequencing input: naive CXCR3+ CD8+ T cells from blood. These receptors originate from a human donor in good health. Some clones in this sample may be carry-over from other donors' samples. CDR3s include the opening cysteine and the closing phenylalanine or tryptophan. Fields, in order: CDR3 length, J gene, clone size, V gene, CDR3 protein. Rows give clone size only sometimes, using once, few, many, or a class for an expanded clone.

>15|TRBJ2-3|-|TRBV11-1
CASSPPVLSTDTQYF
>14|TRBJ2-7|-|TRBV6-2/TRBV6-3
CAISDGELTYEQYF
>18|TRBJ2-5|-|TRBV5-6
CASSLNGPITGVEETQYF
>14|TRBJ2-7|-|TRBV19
CASSMGQGVYEQYF
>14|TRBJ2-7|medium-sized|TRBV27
CASRAPGQGYEQYF
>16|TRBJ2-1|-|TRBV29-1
CSVEIAGGYPYNEQFF
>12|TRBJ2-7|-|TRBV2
CASDRSSYEQYF
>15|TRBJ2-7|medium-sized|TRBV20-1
CSARDRTSGGFEQYF
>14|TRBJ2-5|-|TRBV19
CASSMLGVQETQYF
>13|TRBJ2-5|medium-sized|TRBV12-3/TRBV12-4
CASSLEARETQYF
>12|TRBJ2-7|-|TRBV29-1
CSVVGDSYEQYF
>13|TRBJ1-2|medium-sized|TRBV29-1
CSVEKEEDYGYTF
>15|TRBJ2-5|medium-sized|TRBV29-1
CSVEGGFGVQETQYF
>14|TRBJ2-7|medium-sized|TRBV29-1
CSVENVGGTYEQYF
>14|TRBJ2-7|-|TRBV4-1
CASSLTTGDYEQYF
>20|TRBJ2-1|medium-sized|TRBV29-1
CSVEPIGTETGTDEDNEQFF
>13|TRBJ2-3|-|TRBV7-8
CASSPAQEGTQYF
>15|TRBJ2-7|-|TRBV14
CASSQFPHQSYEQYF
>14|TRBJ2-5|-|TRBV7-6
CASSSLQGAETQYF
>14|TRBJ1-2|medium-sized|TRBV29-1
CSVGPQGAGLGYTF
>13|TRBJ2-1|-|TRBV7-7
CASSLAQYNEQFF
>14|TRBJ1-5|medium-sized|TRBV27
CASSFNTGSQPQHF
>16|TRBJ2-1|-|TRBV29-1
CSVVVREGSSYNEQFF
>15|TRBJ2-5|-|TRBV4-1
CASSRTQGARETQYF
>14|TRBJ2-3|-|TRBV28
CASTGLAGGDTQYF
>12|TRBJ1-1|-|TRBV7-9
CASSLGGPEAFF
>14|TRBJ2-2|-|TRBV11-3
CASSPPGYTGELFF
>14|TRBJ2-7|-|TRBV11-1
CASSQGQGAYEQYF
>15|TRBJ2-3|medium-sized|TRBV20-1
CSASRGDLHTDTQYF